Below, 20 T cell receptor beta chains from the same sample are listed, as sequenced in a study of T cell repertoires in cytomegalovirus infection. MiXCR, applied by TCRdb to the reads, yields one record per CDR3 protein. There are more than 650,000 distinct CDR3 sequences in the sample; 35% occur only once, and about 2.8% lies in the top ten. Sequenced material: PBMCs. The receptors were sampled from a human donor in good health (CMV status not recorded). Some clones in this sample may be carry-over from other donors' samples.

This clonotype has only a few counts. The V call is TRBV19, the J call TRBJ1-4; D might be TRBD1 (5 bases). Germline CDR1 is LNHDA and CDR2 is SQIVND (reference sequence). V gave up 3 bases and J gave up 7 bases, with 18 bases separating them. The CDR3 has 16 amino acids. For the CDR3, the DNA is TGTGCCAGTAGTATTCAGCACGACAGATGGACTGAAAAACTGTTTTTT. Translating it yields CASSIQHDRWTEKLFF.

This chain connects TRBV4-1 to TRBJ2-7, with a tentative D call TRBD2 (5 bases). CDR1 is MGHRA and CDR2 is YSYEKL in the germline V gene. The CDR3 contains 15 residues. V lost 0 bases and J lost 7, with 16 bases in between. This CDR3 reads CASSQDEGARKEQYF. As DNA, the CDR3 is TGCGCCAGCAGCCAAGATGAGGGCGCGCGGAAAGAGCAGTACTTC.

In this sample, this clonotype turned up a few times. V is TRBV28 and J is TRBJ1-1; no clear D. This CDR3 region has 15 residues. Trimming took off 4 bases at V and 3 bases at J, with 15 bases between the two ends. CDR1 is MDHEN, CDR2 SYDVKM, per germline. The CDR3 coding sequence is TGTGCCAGCAGTTCACCCGGGCTAAGGGACACTGAAGCTTTCTTT. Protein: CASSSPGLRDTEAFF.

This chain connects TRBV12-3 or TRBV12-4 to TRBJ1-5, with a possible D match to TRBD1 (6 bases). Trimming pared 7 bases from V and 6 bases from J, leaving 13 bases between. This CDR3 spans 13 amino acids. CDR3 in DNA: TGTGCCAGCACGGCCGGGGGCGCTCAGCCCCAGCATTTT. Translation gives CASTAGGAQPQHF.

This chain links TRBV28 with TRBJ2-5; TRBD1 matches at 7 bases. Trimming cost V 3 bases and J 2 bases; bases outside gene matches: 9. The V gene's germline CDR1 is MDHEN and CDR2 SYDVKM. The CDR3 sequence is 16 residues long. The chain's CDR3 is CASSFPTGNTQETQYF. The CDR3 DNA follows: TGTGCCAGCAGTTTCCCGACAGGGAATACTCAAGAGACCCAGTACTTC. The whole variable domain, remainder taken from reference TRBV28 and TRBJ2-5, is DVKVTQSSRYLVKRTGEKVFLECVQDMDHENMFWYRQDPGLGLRLIYFSYDVKMKEKGDIPEGYSVSREKKERFSLILESASTNQTSMYLCASSFPTGNTQETQYFGPGTRLLVL.

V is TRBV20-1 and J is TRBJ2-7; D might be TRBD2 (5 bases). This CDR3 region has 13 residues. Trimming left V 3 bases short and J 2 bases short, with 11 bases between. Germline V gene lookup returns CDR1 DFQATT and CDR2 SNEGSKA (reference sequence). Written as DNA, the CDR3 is TGCAGTGCTAGTGCGACTACCGCCTACGAGCAGTACTTC. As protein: CSASATTAYEQYF.

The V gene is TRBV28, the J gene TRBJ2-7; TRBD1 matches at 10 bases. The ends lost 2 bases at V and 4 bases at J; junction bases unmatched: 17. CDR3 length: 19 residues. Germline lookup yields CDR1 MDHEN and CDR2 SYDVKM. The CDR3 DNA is TGTGCCAGCAGTTTACCCGCCCCGGGACAGGGGTTCCGTACGTACGAGCAGTACTTC. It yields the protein CASSLPAPGQGFRTYEQYF.

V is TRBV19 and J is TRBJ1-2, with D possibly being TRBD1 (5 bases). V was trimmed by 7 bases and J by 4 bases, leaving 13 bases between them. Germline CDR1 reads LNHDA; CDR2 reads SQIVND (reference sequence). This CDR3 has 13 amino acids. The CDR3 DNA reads TGTGCCAGTAAGACAACAGGACGCTATGGCTACACCTTC. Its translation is CASKTTGRYGYTF. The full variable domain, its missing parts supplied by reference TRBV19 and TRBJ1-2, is DGGITQSPKYLFRKEGQNVTLSCEQNLNHDAMYWYRQDPGQGLRLIYYSQIVNDFQKGDIAEGYSVSREKKESFPLTVTSAQKNPTAFYLCASKTTGRYGYTFGSGTRLTVV.

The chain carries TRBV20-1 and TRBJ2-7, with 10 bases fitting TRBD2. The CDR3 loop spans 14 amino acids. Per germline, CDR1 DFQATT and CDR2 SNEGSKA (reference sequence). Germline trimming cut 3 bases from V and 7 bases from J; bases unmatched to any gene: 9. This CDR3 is CSASHLAGAGEQYF. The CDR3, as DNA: TGCAGTGCTAGCCATCTAGCGGGGGCCGGTGAGCAGTACTTC.

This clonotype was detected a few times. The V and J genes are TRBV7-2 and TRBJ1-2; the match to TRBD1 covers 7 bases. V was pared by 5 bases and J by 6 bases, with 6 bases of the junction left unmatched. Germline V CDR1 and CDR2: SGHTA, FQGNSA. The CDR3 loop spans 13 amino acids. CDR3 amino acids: CASSPDRRDGYTF. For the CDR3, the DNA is TGTGCCAGCAGCCCGGACAGGAGGGATGGCTACACCTTC.

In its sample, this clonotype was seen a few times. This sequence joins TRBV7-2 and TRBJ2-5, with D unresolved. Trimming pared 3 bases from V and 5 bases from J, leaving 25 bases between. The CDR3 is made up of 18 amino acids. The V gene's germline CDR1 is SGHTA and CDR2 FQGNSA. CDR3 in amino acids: CASSFFPLLGSEGETQYF. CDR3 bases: TGTGCCAGCAGCTTCTTCCCCTTACTGGGGTCAGAAGGGGAGACCCAGTACTTC.

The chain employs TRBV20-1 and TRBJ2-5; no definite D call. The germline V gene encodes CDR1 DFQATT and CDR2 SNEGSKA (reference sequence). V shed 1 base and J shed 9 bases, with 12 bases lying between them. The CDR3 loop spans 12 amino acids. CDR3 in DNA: TGCAGTGCTAGAGGGTTGGGCCAGGCCCAGTACTTC. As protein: CSARGLGQAQYF.

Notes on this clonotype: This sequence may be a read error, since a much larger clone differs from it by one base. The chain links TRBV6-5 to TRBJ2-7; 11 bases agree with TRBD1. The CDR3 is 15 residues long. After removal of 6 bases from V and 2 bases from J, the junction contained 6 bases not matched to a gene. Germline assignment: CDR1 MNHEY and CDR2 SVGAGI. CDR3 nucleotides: TGTGCCAGCAGCCAGACGGGACAGGGGGCCTACGAGCAGTACTTC. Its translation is CASSQTGQGAYEQYF.

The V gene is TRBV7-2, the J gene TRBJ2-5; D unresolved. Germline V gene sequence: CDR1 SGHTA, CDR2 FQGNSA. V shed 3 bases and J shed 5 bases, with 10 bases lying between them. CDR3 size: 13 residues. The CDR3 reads CASSFRTAETQYF. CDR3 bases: TGTGCCAGCAGCTTCAGGACGGCGGAGACCCAGTACTTC.

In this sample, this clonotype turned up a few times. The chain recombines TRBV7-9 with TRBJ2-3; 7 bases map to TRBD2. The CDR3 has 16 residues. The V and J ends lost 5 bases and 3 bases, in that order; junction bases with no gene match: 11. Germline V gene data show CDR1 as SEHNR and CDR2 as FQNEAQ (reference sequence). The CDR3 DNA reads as TGTGCCAGCAGCAAGAAGGGGAGGGGTCAAACAGATACGCAGTATTTT. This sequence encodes CASSKKGRGQTDTQYF. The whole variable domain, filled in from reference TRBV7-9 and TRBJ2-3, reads DTGVSQNPRHKITKRGQNVTFRCDPISEHNRLYWYRQTLGQGPEFLTYFQNEAQLEKSRLLSDRFSAERPKGSFSTLEIQRTEQGDSAMYLCASSKKGRGQTDTQYFGPGTRLTVL.

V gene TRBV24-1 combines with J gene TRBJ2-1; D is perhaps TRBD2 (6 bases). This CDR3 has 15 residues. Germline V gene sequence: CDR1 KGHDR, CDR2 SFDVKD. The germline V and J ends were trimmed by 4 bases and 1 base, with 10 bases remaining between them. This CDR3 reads CATSEVGTSYNEQFF. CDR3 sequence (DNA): TGTGCCACCAGTGAGGTGGGGACTTCCTACAATGAGCAGTTCTTC.

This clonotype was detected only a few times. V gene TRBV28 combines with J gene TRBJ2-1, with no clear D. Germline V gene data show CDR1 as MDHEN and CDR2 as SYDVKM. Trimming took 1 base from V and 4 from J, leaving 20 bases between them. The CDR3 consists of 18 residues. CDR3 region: CASSLYPIITQAYNEQFF. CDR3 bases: TGTGCCAGCAGTTTATACCCCATTATAACTCAGGCATACAATGAGCAGTTCTTC.

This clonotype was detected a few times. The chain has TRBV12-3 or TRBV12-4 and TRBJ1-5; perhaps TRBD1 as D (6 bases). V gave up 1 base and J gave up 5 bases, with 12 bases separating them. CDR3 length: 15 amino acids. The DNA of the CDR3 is TGTGCCAGCAGTTTAGGAGGGGGTTGGGATCAGCCCCAGCATTTT. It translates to CASSLGGGWDQPQHF.

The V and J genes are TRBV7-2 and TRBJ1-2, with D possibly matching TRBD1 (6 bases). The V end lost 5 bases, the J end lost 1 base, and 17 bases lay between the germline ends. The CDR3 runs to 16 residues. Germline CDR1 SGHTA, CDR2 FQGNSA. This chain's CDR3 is CASSLQTGPVNYGYTF. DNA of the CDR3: TGTGCCAGCAGCCTCCAGACAGGCCCCGTTAACTATGGCTACACCTTC.

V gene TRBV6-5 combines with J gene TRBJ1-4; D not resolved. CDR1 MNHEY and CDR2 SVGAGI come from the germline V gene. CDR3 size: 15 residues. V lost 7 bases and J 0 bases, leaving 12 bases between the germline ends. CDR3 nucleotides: TGTGCCAGCAAGGACGGCCTATCAACTAATGAAAAACTGTTTTTT. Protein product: CASKDGLSTNEKLFF.